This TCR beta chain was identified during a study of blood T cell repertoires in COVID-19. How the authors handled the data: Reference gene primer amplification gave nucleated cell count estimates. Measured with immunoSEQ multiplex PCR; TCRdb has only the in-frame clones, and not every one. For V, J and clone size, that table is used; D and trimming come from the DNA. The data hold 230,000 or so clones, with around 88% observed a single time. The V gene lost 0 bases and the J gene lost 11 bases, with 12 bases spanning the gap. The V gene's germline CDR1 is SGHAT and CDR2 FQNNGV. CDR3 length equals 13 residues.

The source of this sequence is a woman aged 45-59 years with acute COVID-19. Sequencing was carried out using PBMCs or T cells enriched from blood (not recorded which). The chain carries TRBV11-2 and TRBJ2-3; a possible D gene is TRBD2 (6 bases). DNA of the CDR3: TGTGCCAGCAGCTTAGATCGGCGGGGTAAGCAGTATTTT. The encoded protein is CASSLDRRGKQYF.